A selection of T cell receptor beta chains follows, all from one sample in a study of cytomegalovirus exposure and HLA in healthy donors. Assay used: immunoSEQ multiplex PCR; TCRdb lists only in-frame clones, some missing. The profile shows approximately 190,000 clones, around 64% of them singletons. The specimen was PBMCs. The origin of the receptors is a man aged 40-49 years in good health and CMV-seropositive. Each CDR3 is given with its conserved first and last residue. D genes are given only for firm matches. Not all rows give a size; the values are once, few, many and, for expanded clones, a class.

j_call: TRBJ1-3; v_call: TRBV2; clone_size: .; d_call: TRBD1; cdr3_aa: CASTGQGVSGNTIYF; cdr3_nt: TGTGCCAGCACCGGACAGGGCGTTTCAGGAAACACCATATATTTT
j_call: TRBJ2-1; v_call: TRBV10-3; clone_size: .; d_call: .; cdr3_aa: CAISEPRGSSYNEQFF; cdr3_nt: TGTGCCATCAGCGAGCCCCGGGGGAGCTCCTACAATGAGCAGTTCTTC
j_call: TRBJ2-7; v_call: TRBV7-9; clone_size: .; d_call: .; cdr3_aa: CSSSFGQNYEQYF; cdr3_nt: TGTTCCAGCAGCTTCGGACAGAACTACGAGCAGTACTTC
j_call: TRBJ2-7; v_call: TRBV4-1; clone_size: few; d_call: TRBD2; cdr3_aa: CASSQDLAVVTYEQYF; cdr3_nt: TGCGCCAGCAGCCAGGACCTAGCGGTGGTAACCTACGAGCAGTACTTC
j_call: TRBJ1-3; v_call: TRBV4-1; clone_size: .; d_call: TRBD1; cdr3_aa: CASSQVPQGASGNTIYF; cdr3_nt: TGCGCCAGCAGCCAAGTCCCACAGGGGGCTTCTGGAAACACCATATATTTT
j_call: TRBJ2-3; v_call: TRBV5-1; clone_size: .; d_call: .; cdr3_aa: CASSLVGAGTDTQYF; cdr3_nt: TGCGCCAGCAGCTTGGTGGGGGCCGGCACAGATACGCAGTATTTT
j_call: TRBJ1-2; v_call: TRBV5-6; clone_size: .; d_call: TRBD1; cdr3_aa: CASSGPETGGAIF; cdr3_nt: TGTGCCAGCAGCGGGCCGGAGACAGGGGGCGCAATCTTC
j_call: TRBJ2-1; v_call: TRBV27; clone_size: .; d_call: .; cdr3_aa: CASLDRGGQPDNEQFF; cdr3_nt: TGTGCCAGCCTCGATAGGGGGGGGCAGCCAGACAATGAGCAGTTCTTC
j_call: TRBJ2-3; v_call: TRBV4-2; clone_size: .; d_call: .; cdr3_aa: CASSQSRATDTQYF; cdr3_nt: TGTGCCAGCAGCCAAAGCCGTGCCACAGATACGCAGTATTTT
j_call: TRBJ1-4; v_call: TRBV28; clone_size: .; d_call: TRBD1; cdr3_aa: CASLGTGEKLFF; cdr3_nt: TGTGCCAGCCTAGGGACAGGAGAAAAACTGTTTTTT
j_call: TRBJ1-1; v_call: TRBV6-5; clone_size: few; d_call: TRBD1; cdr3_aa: CASSKQGANTEAFF; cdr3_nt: TGTGCCAGCAGTAAACAGGGGGCGAACACTGAAGCTTTCTTT
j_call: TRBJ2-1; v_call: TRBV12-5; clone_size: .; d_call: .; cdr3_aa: CASGLRGNEQFF; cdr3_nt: TGTGCTAGTGGTCTTAGGGGCAATGAGCAGTTCTTC
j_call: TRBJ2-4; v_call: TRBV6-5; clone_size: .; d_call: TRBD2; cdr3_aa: CASSPGGDKNIQYF; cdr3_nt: TGTGCCAGCAGCCCCGGGGGGGACAAAAACATTCAGTACTTC
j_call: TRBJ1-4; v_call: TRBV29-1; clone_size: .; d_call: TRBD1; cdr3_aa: CSARDSGREKLFF; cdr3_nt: TGCAGCGCCAGGGACAGCGGACGGGAAAAACTGTTTTTT
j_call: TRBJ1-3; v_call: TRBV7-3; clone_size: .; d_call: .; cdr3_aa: CASPHWDNSGNTIYF; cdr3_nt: TGTGCCAGCCCCCACTGGGACAACTCTGGAAACACCATATATTTT
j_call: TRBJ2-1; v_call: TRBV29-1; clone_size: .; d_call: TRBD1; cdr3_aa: CSVGAGQGFNNEQFF; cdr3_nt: TGCAGCGTCGGCGCGGGACAGGGGTTTAACAATGAGCAGTTCTTC
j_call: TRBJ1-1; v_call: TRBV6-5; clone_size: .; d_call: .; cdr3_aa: CASSYSRDTEAFF; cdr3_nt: TGTGCCAGCAGTTACTCGCGGGACACTGAAGCTTTCTTT
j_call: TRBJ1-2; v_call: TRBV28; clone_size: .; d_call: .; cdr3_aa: CASMVTGEKNYGYTF; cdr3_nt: TGTGCCAGCATGGTCACGGGAGAGAAAAACTATGGCTACACCTTC
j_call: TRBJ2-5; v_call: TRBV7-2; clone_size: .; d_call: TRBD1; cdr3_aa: CASSPDRGQGSAYF; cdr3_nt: TGTGCCAGCAGCCCGGACAGGGGGCAGGGAAGTGCGTACTTC
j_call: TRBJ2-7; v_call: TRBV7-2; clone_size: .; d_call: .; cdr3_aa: CASSLILGAEQYF; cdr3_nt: TGTGCCAGCAGCTTAATATTGGGGGCCGAGCAGTACTTC
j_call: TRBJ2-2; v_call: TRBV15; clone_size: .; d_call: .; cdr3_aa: CATSHGLEAANTGELFF; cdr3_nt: TGTGCCACCAGCCATGGGTTAGAGGCAGCCAACACCGGGGAGCTGTTTTTT
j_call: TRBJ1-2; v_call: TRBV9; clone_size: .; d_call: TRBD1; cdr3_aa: CASSVNTGGDGYTF; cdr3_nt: TGTGCCAGCAGCGTAAACACAGGGGGCGATGGCTACACCTTC
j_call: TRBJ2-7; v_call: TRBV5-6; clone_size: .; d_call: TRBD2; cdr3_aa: CASSSDVAGDRYEQYF; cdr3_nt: TGTGCCAGCAGCTCCGACGTAGCGGGGGACCGCTACGAGCAGTACTTC
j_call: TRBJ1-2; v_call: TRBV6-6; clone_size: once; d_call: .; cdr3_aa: CASSRTGGIDGYTF; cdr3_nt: TGTGCCAGCAGCCGAACGGGAGGGATAGATGGCTACACCTTC
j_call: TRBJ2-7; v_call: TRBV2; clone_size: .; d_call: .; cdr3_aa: CASRGAPTYEQYF; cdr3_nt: TGTGCCAGCCGGGGGGCGCCGACCTACGAGCAGTACTTC